The 4 T cell receptor beta chains below come from one sample, sequenced in a study of response to subunit inactivated influenza vaccine. TCRdb processed the RT-PCR reads anew with MiXCR; each CDR3 protein has one entry. Here the sample spans about 650,000 distinct CDR3 sequences, approximately 15% being singletons. The sample consisted of PBMCs from blood, taken 14 days before vaccination. The receptors derive from a man in his forties or fifties who received an inactivated influenza vaccine.

This clonotype was counted a few times. The J gene is TRBJ1-1, the V gene TRBV5-1, with unresolved D. Germline CDR1 reads SGHRS; CDR2 reads YFSETQ. The ends were cut back, 6 bases at V and 0 bases at J, with 9 bases in the middle. CDR3 length: 13 amino acids. The CDR3 protein is CASTSTLNTEAFF. DNA for the CDR3: TGCGCCAGCACCTCCACCTTGAACACTGAAGCTTTCTTT.

This clonotype appeared many times. The chain is built from TRBV9 and TRBJ2-7; TRBD2 is a possible D gene (6 bases). The V gene's germline CDR1 is SGDLS and CDR2 YYNGEE. The germline V and J ends were trimmed by 0 bases and 7 bases, with 17 bases remaining between them. The CDR3 is made up of 15 amino acids. The CDR3 sequence is CASSVAGTGFREQYF. DNA for the CDR3: TGTGCCAGCAGCGTAGCCGGGACTGGATTTAGGGAGCAGTACTTC.

This clonotype was counted between two and nine times. The chain has TRBV29-1 and TRBJ2-1; tentative D call: TRBD1 (5 bases). Germline values: CDR1 SQVTM, CDR2 ANQGSEA. This CDR3 has 14 residues. Trimming shortened V by 4 bases and J by 2 bases, and 12 bases separated the two germline ends. CDR3 bases: TGCAGCGTTGTCGGCAGGGTTGCCTACAATGAGCAGTTCTTC. This encodes CSVVGRVAYNEQFF.

This clonotype was found once. The chain joins TRBV2 to TRBJ2-2, with D possibly being TRBD1 (5 bases). Germline CDR1 is SNHLY and CDR2 is FYNNEI. V was shortened by 9 bases and J by 2 bases, with 10 bases between the two germline ends. CDR3 size: 13 residues. The CDR3 region is CARTDRNTGELFF. The CDR3 region has the DNA TGTGCCAGGACCGACAGAAACACCGGGGAGCTGTTTTTT.